Presented here are 29 T cell receptor beta chains from one specimen sequenced in a study of post-analysis software for immune sequencing data. Study conclusions and caveats: When patients were compared with controls, about 5 TRBV segments were more frequent, TRBV5-6, TRBV5-1 and TRBV20-1 among them.

The TCR beta cDNA libraries carried unique molecular identifiers. One entry per CDR3 protein, called by TCRdb with MiXCR from the PCR reads. This sample yields hundreds of thousands of distinct CDR3 sequences, of which 25% to 30% are seen a single time; 0.56% belongs to the top ten. These TCRs are of unknown antigen specificity. The sample consisted of blood. These receptors were taken from a girl aged 10-17 years with multiple sclerosis.

This clonotype has more than one count but fewer than ten. J is TRBJ2-5 and V is TRBV7-2; D possibly uses TRBD1 or TRBD2 (5 bases each). V shed 4 bases and J shed 2 bases, with 14 bases lying between them. Per the germline V gene, CDR1 is SGHTA and CDR2 is FQGNSA. The CDR3 sequence is 15 residues long. In DNA, the CDR3 is TGTGCCAGCAGCTCTGGGGACGGAATACAAGAGACCCAGTACTTC. This codes for CASSSGDGIQETQYF.

The chain couples TRBV7-9 to TRBJ2-1; D not resolved. This CDR3 has 14 amino acids. The germline V gene encodes CDR1 SEHNR and CDR2 FQNEAQ (reference sequence). Trimming took 11 bases from V and 0 from J, leaving 14 bases between them. The CDR3 sequence: CAPTSDISYNEQFF. For the CDR3, the DNA is TGTGCCCCTACGAGCGATATCTCCTACAATGAGCAGTTCTTC. The entire variable domain, with the rest obtained from reference TRBV7-9 and TRBJ2-1, is as follows: DTGVSQNPRHKITKRGQNVTFRCDPISEHNRLYWYRQTLGQGPEFLTYFQNEAQLEKSRLLSDRFSAERPKGSFSTLEIQRTEQGDSAMYLCAPTSDISYNEQFFGPGTRLTVL.

This chain uses TRBV24-1 with TRBJ1-5; TRBD1 matches at 7 bases. The length of the CDR3 is 17 residues. J was trimmed by 4 bases and V by 4 bases; bases with no gene match: 12. The V gene's germline CDR1 is KGHDR and CDR2 SFDVKD. The CDR3 bases are TGTGCCACCAGTGACGAGTCCCGGGACAGCCCTAATCAGCCCCAGCATTTT. Protein sequence: CATSDESRDSPNQPQHF.

The chain has TRBV20-1 and TRBJ2-5; 10 bases line up with TRBD1. With 3 bases clipped from V and 3 bases from J, the junction kept 7 bases outside the gene matches. This CDR3 has 15 residues. CDR1 is DFQATT and CDR2 is SNEGSKA in the germline V gene (reference sequence). CDR3 protein: CSARGTGEREETQYF. The CDR3 DNA sequence: TGCAGTGCTAGGGGGACAGGGGAAAGGGAAGAGACCCAGTACTTC.

The rearrangement joins TRBV9 to TRBJ2-1; D is ambiguous. The germline gives CDR1 SGDLS, CDR2 YYNGEE. V was clipped by 0 bases and J by 15 bases, with 13 bases between them. This CDR3 region has 12 residues. The chain's CDR3 is CASSVVPSLLFF. The CDR3 DNA is TGTGCCAGCAGCGTAGTTCCATCATTGTTGTTCTTC.

In its sample, this clonotype was seen a few times. The chain uses TRBV27 and TRBJ2-7; tentative D call: TRBD1 (5 bases). Per the germline V gene, CDR1 is MNHEY and CDR2 is SMNVEV (reference sequence). The CDR3 runs to 14 residues. Trimming took 4 bases from V and 1 from J, leaving 11 bases between them. For the CDR3, the DNA is TGTGCCAGCAGTTACGCCTCAGGGTCCTACGAGCAGTACTTC. Translated, it gives CASSYASGSYEQYF.

This clonotype has just a few counts. The chain couples TRBV6-1 to TRBJ2-3; D could derive from TRBD1 or TRBD2 (5 bases each). The length of the CDR3 is 14 residues. Between the trimmed V and J ends, which lost 8 bases and 2 bases, there was a span of 14 bases. Germline CDR1 MNHNS, CDR2 SASEGT. The chain's CDR3 is CASQPGQNTDTQYF. CDR3 bases: TGTGCCAGCCAACCGGGGCAAAACACAGATACGCAGTATTTT.

The gene calls are TRBV12-3 or TRBV12-4 and TRBJ2-5; maybe TRBD1 (6 bases). The CDR3 spans 16 residues. V gave up 3 bases and J gave up 2 bases, with 16 bases separating them. In DNA, the CDR3 is TGTGCCAGCAGTTTTTCGCCCGGACAGACTCAAGAGACCCAGTACTTC. Protein product: CASSFSPGQTQETQYF.

This clonotype has more than one count but fewer than ten. The chain combines TRBV7-8 with TRBJ2-5; TRBD1 agrees at 9 bases. Germline trimming cut 5 bases from V and 4 bases from J; bases unmatched to any gene: 8. The CDR3 runs to 15 residues. Looked up from germline, CDR1 is SGHVS and CDR2 is FQNEAQ. CDR3 protein: CASSRSGQGTETQYF. The CDR3 region has the DNA TGTGCCAGCAGCAGAAGCGGACAGGGGACAGAGACCCAGTACTTC.

The V gene is TRBV12-3 or TRBV12-4, the J gene TRBJ1-5; 10 nucleotides align to TRBD1. With V trimmed by 3 bases and J by 15 bases, 11 bases remained unmatched. The CDR3 is 14 residues long. CDR3 protein: CASSLGTGATALHF. The CDR3 DNA reads TGTGCCAGCAGTTTGGGGACAGGGGCGACAGCCCTGCATTTT.

The V call is TRBV20-1, the J call TRBJ2-7, with 7 positions matching TRBD1. The CDR3 runs to 13 residues. The junction had 6 bases not matched to a gene; V was cut back by 4 bases and J by 3 bases. Germline assignment: CDR1 DFQATT and CDR2 SNEGSKA (reference sequence). The CDR3: CSAKMTGNYEQYF. The CDR3 DNA sequence: TGCAGTGCTAAAATGACAGGGAACTACGAGCAGTACTTC.

This sequence joins TRBV7-6 and TRBJ2-1, with D possibly being TRBD1 (6 bases). Looked up from germline, CDR1 is SGHVS and CDR2 is FNYEAQ. There are 13 residues in the CDR3. V lost 4 bases, J lost 9 bases, and 13 bases lay in between. CDR3 nucleotides: TGTGCCAGCAGCTCGTACAGGGCTGCTGAGCAGTTCTTC. It is translated as CASSSYRAAEQFF.

This clonotype was observed a few times. V gene TRBV11-2 combines with J gene TRBJ2-4, with D hard to call. The CDR3 spans 15 residues. Trimming took 3 bases from V and 0 from J, leaving 9 bases between them. CDR1 is SGHAT, CDR2 FQNNGV, per germline. CDR3 loop: CASSFSALAKNIQYF. CDR3 DNA: TGTGCCAGCAGCTTTTCGGCCCTAGCCAAAAACATTCAGTACTTC. Combining the CDR3 with reference TRBV11-2 and TRBJ2-4 gives the whole variable domain EAGVAQSPRYKIIEKRQSVAFWCNPISGHATLYWYQQILGQGPKLLIQFQNNGVVDDSQLPKDRFSAERLKGVDSTLKIQPAKLEDSAVYLCASSFSALAKNIQYFGAGTRLSVL.

The rearrangement links TRBV27 to TRBJ2-5; possible D gene TRBD2, 5 bases. Germline V gene lookup returns CDR1 MNHEY and CDR2 SMNVEV (reference sequence). The ends were cut back, 5 bases at V and 3 bases at J, with 13 bases in the middle. The CDR3 consists of 14 residues. CDR3 protein: CASSPELGEETQYF. In nucleotides, the CDR3 is TGTGCCAGCAGTCCGGAGTTGGGAGAAGAGACCCAGTACTTC.

The rearrangement links TRBV6-5 to TRBJ2-6; no clear D gene. The germline V gene encodes CDR1 MNHEY and CDR2 SVGAGI. The V gene lost 8 bases and the J gene lost 4 bases, with 12 bases spanning the gap. The length of the CDR3 is 14 residues. The CDR3 DNA reads TGTGCCAGCCTACGACAAGGGGGGGCCAACGTCCTGACTTTC. It encodes CASLRQGGANVLTF.

There are many counts of this clonotype. The chain carries TRBV25-1 and TRBJ1-5; 7 nucleotides align to TRBD1. The CDR3 is 13 amino acids. Germline assignment: CDR1 MGHDK and CDR2 SYGVNS. J gave up 4 bases and V 4 bases, and 1 base lay outside the gene matches. CDR3: CASSGTGNQPQHF. CDR3 nucleotides: TGTGCCAGCAGTGGGACAGGAAATCAGCCCCAGCATTTT. The whole variable domain, remainder taken from reference TRBV25-1 and TRBJ1-5, is EADIYQTPRYLVIGTGKKITLECSQTMGHDKMYWYQQDPGMELHLIHYSYGVNSTEKGDLSSESTVSRIRTEHFPLTLESARPSHTSQYLCASSGTGNQPQHFGDGTRLSIL.

This clonotype has at least ten counts. The rearrangement links TRBV29-1 to TRBJ2-4; tentative D call: TRBD2 (6 bases). Germline CDR1 reads SQVTM; CDR2 reads ANQGSEA. Trimming took 7 bases from V and 4 from J, leaving 14 bases between them. There are 13 residues in the CDR3. CDR3 in amino acids: CSGGESPKNIQYF. CDR3 sequence (DNA): TGCAGCGGGGGGGAGAGCCCGAAAAACATTCAGTACTTC.

This clonotype was found a few times. This chain joins TRBV6-1 and TRBJ2-3; D not certain. Germline CDR1 is MNHNS and CDR2 is SASEGT. V lost 4 bases, J lost 6 bases, and 20 bases lay in between. The CDR3 sequence is 16 residues long. This chain's CDR3 is CASSVSSVYGPDTQYF. The CDR3 DNA is TGTGCCAGCAGTGTTAGTTCGGTATACGGTCCGGATACGCAGTATTTT.

This clonotype was recorded a few times. This chain joins TRBV29-1 and TRBJ2-6; D not resolved. This CDR3 comprises 14 residues. In germline, CDR1 is SQVTM, CDR2 ANQGSEA. The V and J ends lost 6 bases and 0 bases respectively, with 9 bases between them. The CDR3 here is CSVESISGANVLTF. CDR3 in DNA: TGCAGCGTCGAATCCATCTCTGGGGCCAACGTCCTGACTTTC. Filled out from reference TRBV29-1 and TRBJ2-6, the complete variable domain reads SAVISQKPSRDICQRGTSLTIQCQVDSQVTMMFWYRQQPGQSLTLIATANQGSEATYESGFVIDKFPISRPNLTFSTLTVSNMSPEDSSIYLCSVESISGANVLTFGAGSRLTVL.

The J gene is TRBJ1-2, the V gene TRBV13, with a weak D call TRBD1 (5 bases). CDR1 is PRHDT, CDR2 FYEKMQ, per germline (reference sequence). V lost 5 bases, J lost 2 bases, and 12 bases lay in between. There are 14 residues in the CDR3. CDR3 nucleotide sequence: TGTGCCAGCAGCCTTATTCGGGGGAACTATGGCTACACCTTC. Encoded protein: CASSLIRGNYGYTF.

DNA for the CDR3: TGTGCCAGCAGACCACTGGGGGGAAACACTGAAGCTTTCTTT. The encoded protein is CASRPLGGNTEAFF. The rearrangement links TRBV25-1 to TRBJ1-1; D is possibly TRBD1 (5 bases). V was cut by 6 bases and J by 2 bases, with 13 bases left in between. The CDR3 has 14 residues. Per germline, CDR1 MGHDK and CDR2 SYGVNS.

Points on this clonotype: A much larger clone differs from this one at a single base, so this may be a read error. This chain joins TRBV12-3 or TRBV12-4 and TRBJ2-7, with a possible D match to TRBD2 (5 bases). The last part of the DNA fits TRBJ2-5 better; the J call may be wrong. This CDR3 contains 15 residues. In nucleotides, the CDR3 is TGTGCCAGCAGCCGCCTAGCTATAGGTTCAGGGACCCAGTACTTC. Translation: CASSRLAIGSGTQYF.

The chain combines TRBV3-1 with TRBJ2-5; a weak D match, TRBD2 (6 bases). CDR1 and CDR2 from the germline V gene are LGHDT and YNNKEL (reference sequence). The CDR3 has 15 amino acids. With 4 bases removed from V and 5 bases from J, the gap between germline ends came to 17 bases. For the CDR3, the DNA is TGTGCCAGCAGCCCGAGTAGGAGGGAGAGGGAGACCCAGTACTTC. Amino acids: CASSPSRRERETQYF.

This clonotype has a count of ten or more. The chain recombines TRBV6-5 with TRBJ2-7; 7 bases fit TRBD1. V shed 7 bases, J shed 2 bases, and the junction held 2 bases outside the gene matches. CDR1 and CDR2 from the germline V gene are MNHEY and SVGAGI. CDR3 length equals 12 residues. CDR3 residues: CASTDRAYEQYF. DNA for the CDR3: TGTGCCAGCACCGACAGGGCCTACGAGCAGTACTTC.

The rearrangement joins TRBV9 to TRBJ2-6, with TRBD2 matching over 8 bases. V lost 6 bases and J lost 0; bases outside the gene matches: 8. This CDR3 is 17 amino acids long. The V gene's germline CDR1 is SGDLS and CDR2 YYNGEE. CDR3 amino acids: CASTRRLAGSGANVLTF. CDR3 in DNA: TGTGCCAGCACCCGTCGGCTAGCGGGCTCTGGGGCCAACGTCCTGACTTTC.

V and J are TRBV18 and TRBJ1-5; D remains ambiguous. The CDR3 covers 14 residues. Germline values: CDR1 KGHSH, CDR2 LQKENI. Trimming shortened V by 2 bases and J by 0 bases, and 5 bases separated the two germline ends. The CDR3 sequence: CASSPGHSNQPQHF. The CDR3 bases are TGTGCCAGCTCACCAGGGCATAGCAATCAGCCCCAGCATTTT. Filled out from reference TRBV18 and TRBJ1-5, the complete variable domain reads NAGVMQNPRHLVRRRGQEARLRCSPMKGHSHVYWYRQLPEEGLKFMVYLQKENIIDESGMPKERFSAEFPKEGPSILRIQQVVRGDSAAYFCASSPGHSNQPQHFGDGTRLSIL.

This clonotype was recorded a few times. The genes are TRBV7-2 and TRBJ2-1, with 7 bases that match TRBD2. The CDR3 length is 18 residues. The V gene end was trimmed by 5 bases and the J gene end by 0 bases; junction bases not matched to a gene: 13. Germline assignment: CDR1 SGHTA and CDR2 FQGNSA. The CDR3 region has the DNA TGTGCCAGCAGCCCCGAGGTAGCGGGCTGGAGCTCCTACAATGAGCAGTTCTTC. It codes for CASSPEVAGWSSYNEQFF.

The rearrangement uses TRBV5-1 and TRBJ2-7; a weak D match, TRBD2 (6 bases). Trimming took off 8 bases at V and 0 bases at J, with 18 bases between the two ends. Germline-derived CDR1 and CDR2 are SGHRS and YFSETQ. The CDR3 covers 15 residues. CDR3 loop: CASMGGDMNSYEQYF. CDR3 DNA sequence: TGCGCCAGTATGGGAGGCGACATGAACTCCTACGAGCAGTACTTC.

This clonotype was seen a handful of times. The CDR3 bases are TGTGCCAGCAGCCCACGCGCTTACGAGCAGTACTTC. Protein sequence: CASSPRAYEQYF. The chain joins TRBV3-1 to TRBJ2-7; D not resolved. V lost 4 bases and J lost 4, with 8 bases in between. In germline, CDR1 is LGHDT, CDR2 YNNKEL (reference sequence). The CDR3 totals 12 residues.